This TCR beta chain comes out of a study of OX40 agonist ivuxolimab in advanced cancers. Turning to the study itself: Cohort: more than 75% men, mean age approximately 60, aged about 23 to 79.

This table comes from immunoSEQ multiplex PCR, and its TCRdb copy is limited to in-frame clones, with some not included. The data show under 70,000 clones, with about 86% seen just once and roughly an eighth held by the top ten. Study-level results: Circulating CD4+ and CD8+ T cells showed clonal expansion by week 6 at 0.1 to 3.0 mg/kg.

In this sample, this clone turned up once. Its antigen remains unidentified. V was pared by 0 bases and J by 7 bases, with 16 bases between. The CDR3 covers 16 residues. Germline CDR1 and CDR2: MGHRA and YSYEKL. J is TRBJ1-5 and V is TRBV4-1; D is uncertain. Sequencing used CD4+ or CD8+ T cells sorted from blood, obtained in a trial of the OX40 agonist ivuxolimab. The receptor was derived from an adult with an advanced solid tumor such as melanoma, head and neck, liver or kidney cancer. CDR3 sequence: CASSQDLGLGKQPQHF. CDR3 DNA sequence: TGCGCCAGCAGCCAAGATCTGGGTCTTGGTAAACAGCCCCAGCATTTT.